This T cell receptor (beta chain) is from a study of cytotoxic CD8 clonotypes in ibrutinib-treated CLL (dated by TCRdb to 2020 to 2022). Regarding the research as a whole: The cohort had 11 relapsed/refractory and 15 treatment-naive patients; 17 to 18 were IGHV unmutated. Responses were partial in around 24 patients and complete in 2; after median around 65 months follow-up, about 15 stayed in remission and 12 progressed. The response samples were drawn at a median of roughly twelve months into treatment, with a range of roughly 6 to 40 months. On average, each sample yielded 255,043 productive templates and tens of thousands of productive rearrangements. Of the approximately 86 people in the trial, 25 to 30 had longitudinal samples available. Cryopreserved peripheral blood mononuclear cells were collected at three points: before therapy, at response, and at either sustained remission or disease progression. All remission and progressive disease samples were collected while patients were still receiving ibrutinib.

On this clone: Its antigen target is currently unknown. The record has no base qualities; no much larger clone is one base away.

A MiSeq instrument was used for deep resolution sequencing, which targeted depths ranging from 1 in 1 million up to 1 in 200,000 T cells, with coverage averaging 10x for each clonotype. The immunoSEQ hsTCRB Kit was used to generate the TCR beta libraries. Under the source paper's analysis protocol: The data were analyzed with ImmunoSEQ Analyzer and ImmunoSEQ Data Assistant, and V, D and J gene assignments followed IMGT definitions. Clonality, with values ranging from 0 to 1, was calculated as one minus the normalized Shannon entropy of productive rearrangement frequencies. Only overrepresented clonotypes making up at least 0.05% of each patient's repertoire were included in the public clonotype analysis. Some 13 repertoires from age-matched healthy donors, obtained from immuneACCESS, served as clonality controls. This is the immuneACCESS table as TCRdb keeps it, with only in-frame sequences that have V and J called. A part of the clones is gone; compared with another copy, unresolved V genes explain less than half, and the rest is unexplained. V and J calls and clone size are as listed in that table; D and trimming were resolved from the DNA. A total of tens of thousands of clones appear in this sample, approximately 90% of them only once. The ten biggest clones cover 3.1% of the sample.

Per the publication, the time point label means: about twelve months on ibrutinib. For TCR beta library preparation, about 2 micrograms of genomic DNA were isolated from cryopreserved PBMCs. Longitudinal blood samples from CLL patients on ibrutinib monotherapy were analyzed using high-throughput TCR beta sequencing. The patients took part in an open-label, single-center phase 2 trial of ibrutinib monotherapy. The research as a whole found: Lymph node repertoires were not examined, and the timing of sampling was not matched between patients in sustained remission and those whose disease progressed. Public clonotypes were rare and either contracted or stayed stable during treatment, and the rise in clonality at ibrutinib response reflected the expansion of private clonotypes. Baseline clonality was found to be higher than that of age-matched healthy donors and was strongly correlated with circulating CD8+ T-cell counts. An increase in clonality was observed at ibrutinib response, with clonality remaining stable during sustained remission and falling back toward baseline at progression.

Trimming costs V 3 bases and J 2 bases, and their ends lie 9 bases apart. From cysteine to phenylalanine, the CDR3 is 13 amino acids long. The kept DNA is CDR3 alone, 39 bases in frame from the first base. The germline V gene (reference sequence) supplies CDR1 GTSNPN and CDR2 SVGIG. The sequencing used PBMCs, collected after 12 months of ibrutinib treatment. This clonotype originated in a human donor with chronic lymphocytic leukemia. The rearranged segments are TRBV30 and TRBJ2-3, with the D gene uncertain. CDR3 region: CAWSGDLTDTQYF. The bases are TGTGCCTGGAGCGGAGATCTCACAGATACGCAGTATTTT.